This T cell receptor beta chain comes out of a study of breast tumors, draining lymph nodes, adjacent tissues. TCRdb used MiXCR to reprocess the multiplex PCR reads, holding one entry per CDR3 protein. The sample carries approximately 170,000 distinct CDR3 sequences, around a third recorded once. The V gene end was trimmed by 5 bases and the J gene end by 4 bases; junction bases not matched to a gene: 6. This CDR3 has 15 amino acids. The lymph nodes were axillary draining lymph nodes from breast cancer patients. This clonotype showed up many times. The J gene is TRBJ1-3, the V gene TRBV12-3 or TRBV12-4, with TRBD1 matching over 9 bases. This TCR derives from a female donor with breast cancer. Some clones in this sample may be carry-over from other donors' samples. Sequences were obtained from axillary lymph node tissue. The CDR3 nucleotides are TGTGCCAGCAGTCCCTACAGGGGGCTCGGAAACACCATATATTTT. Its protein product is CASSPYRGLGNTIYF.